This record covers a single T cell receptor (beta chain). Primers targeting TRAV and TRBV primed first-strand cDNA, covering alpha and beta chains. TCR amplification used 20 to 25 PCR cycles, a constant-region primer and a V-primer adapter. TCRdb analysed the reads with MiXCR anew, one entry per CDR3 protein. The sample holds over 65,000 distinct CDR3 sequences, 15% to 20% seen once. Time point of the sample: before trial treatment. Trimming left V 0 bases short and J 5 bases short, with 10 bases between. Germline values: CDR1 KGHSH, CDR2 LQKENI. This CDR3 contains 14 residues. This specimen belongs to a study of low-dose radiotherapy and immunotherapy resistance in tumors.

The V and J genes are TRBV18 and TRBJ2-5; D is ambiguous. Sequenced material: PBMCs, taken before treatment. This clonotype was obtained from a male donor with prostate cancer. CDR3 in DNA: TGTGCCAGCTCACCACCCTCCTTGACGGAGACCCAGTACTTC. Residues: CASSPPSLTETQYF.